This record concerns one T cell receptor beta chain sequence. Germline values: CDR1 ENHRY, CDR2 SYGVKD. The V segment lost 8 bases and the J segment 6 bases; nucleotides outside the gene matches: 6. This CDR3 has 13 residues. The data were taken from a study of shared clonotypes between healthy human individuals. Sequencing used immunoSEQ multiplex PCR; TCRdb keeps in-frame clones, though not all of them. Among approximately 2.3 million clones, 90% to 95% were seen once, and the ten largest hold under 0.45%. Sequencing was carried out using naive CD4+ T cells from PBMCs. The sample's subset: CD45RA+ positively selected. This receptor was taken from a young man in good health. Some clones in this sample may be carry-over from other donors' samples. V and J are TRBV10-3 and TRBJ2-1, with 8 positions matching TRBD1. CDR3 region: CAIQDREANEQFF. The CDR3 DNA sequence: TGTGCCATCCAGGACAGGGAGGCCAATGAGCAGTTCTTC.